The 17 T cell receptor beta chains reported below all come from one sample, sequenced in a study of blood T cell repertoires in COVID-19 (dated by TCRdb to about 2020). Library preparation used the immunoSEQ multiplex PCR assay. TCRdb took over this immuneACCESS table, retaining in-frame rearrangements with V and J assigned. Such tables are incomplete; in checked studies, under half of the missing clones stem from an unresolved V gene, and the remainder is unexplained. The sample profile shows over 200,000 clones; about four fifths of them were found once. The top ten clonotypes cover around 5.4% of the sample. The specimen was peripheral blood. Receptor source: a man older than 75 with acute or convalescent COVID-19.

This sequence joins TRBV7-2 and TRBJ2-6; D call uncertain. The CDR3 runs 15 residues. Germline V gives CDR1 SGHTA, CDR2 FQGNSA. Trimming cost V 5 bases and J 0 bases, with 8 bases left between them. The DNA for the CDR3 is TGTGCCAGCAGCCTGGGCGACTCTGGGGCCAACGTCCTGACTTTC. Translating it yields CASSLGDSGANVLTF.

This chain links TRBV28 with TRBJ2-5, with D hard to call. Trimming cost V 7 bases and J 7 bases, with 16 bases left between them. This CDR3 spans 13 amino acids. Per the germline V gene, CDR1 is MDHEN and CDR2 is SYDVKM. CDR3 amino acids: CASNPVGRGTQYF. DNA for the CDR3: TGTGCCAGCAACCCAGTTGGTCGCGGGACCCAGTACTTC.

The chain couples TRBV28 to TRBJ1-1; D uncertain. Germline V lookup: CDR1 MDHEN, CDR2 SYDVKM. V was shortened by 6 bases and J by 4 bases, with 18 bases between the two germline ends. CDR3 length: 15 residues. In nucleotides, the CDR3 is TGTGCCAGCAGCCCTAGGCCAAGTGAGGGCACTGAAGCTTTCTTT. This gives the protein CASSPRPSEGTEAFF.

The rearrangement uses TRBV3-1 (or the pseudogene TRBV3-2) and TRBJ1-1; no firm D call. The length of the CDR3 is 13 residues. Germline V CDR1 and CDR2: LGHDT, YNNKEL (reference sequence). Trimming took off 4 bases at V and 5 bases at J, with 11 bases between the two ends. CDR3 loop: CASSRGSGTEAFF. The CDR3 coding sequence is TGTGCCAGCAGCCGAGGGAGTGGTACTGAAGCTTTCTTT.

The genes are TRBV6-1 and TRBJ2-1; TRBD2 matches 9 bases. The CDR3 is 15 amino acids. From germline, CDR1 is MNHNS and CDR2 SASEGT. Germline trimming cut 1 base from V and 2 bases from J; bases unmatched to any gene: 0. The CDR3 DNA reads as TGTGCCAGCAGTGAAGGCGGGGGGGCCTACAATGAGCAGTTCTTC. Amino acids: CASSEGGGAYNEQFF.

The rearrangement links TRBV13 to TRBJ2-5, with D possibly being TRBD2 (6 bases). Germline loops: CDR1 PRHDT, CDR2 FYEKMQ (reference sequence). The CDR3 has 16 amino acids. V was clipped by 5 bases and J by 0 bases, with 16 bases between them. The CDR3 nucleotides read TGTGCCAGCAGCCCGACGGGGGACCCCGACCAAGAGACCCAGTACTTC. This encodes CASSPTGDPDQETQYF.

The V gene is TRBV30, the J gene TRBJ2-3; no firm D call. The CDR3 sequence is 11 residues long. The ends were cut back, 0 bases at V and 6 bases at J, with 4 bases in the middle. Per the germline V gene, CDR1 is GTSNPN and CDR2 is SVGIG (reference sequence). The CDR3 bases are TGTGCCTGGAGTGTCGAGGATACGCAGTATTTT. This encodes CAWSVEDTQYF.

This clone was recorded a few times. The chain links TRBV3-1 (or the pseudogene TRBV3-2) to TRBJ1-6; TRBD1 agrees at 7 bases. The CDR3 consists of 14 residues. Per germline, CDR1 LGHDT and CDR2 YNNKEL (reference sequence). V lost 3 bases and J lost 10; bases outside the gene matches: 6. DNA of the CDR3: TGTGCCAGCAGCCAGGGGACAGTCCAATCACCCCTCCACTTT. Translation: CASSQGTVQSPLHF.

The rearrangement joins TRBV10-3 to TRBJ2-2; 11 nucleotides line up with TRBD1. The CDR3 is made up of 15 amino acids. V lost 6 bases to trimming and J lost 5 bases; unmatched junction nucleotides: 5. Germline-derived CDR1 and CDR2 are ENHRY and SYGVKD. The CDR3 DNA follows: TGTGCCATCAGCGGACAGGGGGCTAGGACCGGGGAGCTGTTTTTT. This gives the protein CAISGQGARTGELFF.

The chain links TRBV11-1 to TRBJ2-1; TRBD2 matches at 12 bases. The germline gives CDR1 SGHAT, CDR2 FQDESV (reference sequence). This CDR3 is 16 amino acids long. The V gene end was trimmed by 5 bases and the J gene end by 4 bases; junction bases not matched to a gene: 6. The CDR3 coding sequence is TGTGCCAGCAGCCGACTAGCGGGAGTAGGGTACAATGAGCAGTTCTTC. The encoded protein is CASSRLAGVGYNEQFF.

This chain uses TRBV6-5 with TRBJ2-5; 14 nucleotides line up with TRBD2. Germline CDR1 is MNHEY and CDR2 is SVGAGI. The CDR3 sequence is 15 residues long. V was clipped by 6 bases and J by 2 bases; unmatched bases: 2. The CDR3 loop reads CASRRLAGGQETQYF. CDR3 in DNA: TGTGCCAGCAGACGACTAGCGGGAGGGCAAGAGACCCAGTACTTC.

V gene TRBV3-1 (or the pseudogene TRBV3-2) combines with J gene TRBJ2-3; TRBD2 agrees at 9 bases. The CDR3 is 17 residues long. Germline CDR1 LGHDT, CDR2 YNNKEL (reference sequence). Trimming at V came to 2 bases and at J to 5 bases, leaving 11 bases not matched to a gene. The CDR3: CASSQSGRGGLGDTQYF. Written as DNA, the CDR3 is TGTGCCAGCAGCCAAAGTGGGCGGGGGGGCCTAGGAGATACGCAGTATTTT.

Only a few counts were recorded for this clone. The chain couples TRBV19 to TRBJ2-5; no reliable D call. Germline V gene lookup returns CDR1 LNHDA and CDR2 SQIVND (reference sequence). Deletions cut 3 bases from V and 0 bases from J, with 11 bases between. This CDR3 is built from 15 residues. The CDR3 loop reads CASSIGSPYQETQYF. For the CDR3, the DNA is TGTGCCAGTAGTATCGGGTCCCCGTACCAAGAGACCCAGTACTTC.

In DNA, the CDR3 is TGTGCCAGCAGCCTGCGTTCGGGGGATTCACCCCTCCACTTT. Protein: CASSLRSGDSPLHF. The chain is built from TRBV3-1 (or the pseudogene TRBV3-2) and TRBJ1-6; D possibly corresponds to TRBD1 (5 bases). V lost 4 bases to trimming and J lost 8 bases, with 12 bases between them. The CDR3 runs to 14 residues. The germline V gene has CDR1 LGHDT and CDR2 YNNKEL (reference sequence).

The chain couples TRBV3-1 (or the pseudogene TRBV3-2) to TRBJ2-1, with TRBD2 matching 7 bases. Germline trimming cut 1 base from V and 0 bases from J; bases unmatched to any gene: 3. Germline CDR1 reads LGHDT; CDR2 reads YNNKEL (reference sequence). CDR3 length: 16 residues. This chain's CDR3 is CASSQVLAASYNEQFF. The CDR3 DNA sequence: TGTGCCAGCAGCCAAGTTCTAGCGGCCTCCTACAATGAGCAGTTCTTC.

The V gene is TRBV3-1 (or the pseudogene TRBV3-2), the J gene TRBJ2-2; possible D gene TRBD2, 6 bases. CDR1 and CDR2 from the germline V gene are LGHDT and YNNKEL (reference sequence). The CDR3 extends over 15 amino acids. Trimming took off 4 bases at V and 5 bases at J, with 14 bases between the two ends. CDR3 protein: CASSPTGTRTGELFF. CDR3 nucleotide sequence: TGTGCCAGCAGCCCGACCGGGACTCGAACCGGGGAGCTGTTTTTT.

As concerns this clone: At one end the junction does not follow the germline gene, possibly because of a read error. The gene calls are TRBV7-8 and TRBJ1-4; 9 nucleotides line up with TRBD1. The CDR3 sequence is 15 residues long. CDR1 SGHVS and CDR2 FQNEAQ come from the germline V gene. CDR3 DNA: TGTGCCAGCAGCTTAGACGGGACAGGGAATGTAAAACTGTTTTTT. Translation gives CASSLDGTGNVKLFF.